The 14 T cell receptor beta chains given below trace back to one sample, sequenced in a study of blood T cells in healthy people across ages. A J-beta primer mix and a sample-barcoded 5' primer were used in a second PCR of about 6 to 12 cycles. TCRdb processed the 5' RACE reads anew with MiXCR; each CDR3 protein has one entry. The table records 600,000 to 850,000 distinct CDR3 sequences, approximately 25% of them present only once. This sample was shared with a second study, whose subject was T cells of mothers and their children.

The sample consisted of blood. Receptors originate from a boy between 10 and 17 years old in good health.

This clonotype was seen only a few times. The chain couples TRBV3-1 to TRBJ2-3, with D maybe TRBD2 (6 bases). Trimming removed 2 bases from V and 0 bases from J, with 18 bases in between. The CDR3 consists of 18 residues. CDR1 and CDR2 from the germline V gene are LGHDT and YNNKEL (reference sequence). The CDR3 region has the DNA TGTGCCAGCAGCCAATTCGGGACTCTAACGTCTAGCACAGATACGCAGTATTTT. It is translated as CASSQFGTLTSSTDTQYF.

The J gene is TRBJ1-3, the V gene TRBV4-2; D might be TRBD1 (5 bases). The CDR3 spans 19 residues. Germline CDR1 reads LGHNA; CDR2 reads YNFKEQ. Trimming pared 0 bases from V and 0 bases from J, leaving 18 bases between. CDR3 loop: CASSQDELGGPSSGNTIYF. The DNA for the CDR3 is TGTGCCAGCAGCCAAGATGAGTTGGGGGGTCCGAGCTCTGGAAACACCATATATTTT.

This clonotype turned up a few times. The chain uses TRBV28 and TRBJ2-2; tentatively, D is TRBD1 (5 bases). V was cut by 1 base and J by 0 bases, with 9 bases left in between. From germline, CDR1 is MDHEN and CDR2 SYDVKM. The CDR3 runs to 16 residues. CDR3 nucleotides: TGTGCCAGCAGTTTATCAGGGTTCGCGAACACCGGGGAGCTGTTTTTT. Protein: CASSLSGFANTGELFF.

The gene calls are TRBV5-1 and TRBJ2-5; D is possibly TRBD1 or TRBD2 (6 bases each). The DNA end favors TRBJ2-7, so the J call may be wrong. The CDR3 runs 12 residues. The germline V gene encodes CDR1 SGHRS and CDR2 YFSETQ. CDR3 DNA sequence: TGCGCCAGCAGCCCGGGGGCAAACGAGCAGTACTTC. Its translation is CASSPGANEQYF.

The rearrangement joins TRBV7-9 to TRBJ2-5; the match to TRBD2 covers 7 bases. V lost 5 bases, J lost 1 base, and 4 bases stayed unmatched. Germline loops: CDR1 SEHNR, CDR2 FQNEAQ (reference sequence). CDR3 size: 14 residues. CDR3 sequence reads: CASSQSGVQETQYF. The DNA for the CDR3 is TGTGCCAGCAGCCAAAGCGGGGTCCAAGAGACCCAGTACTTC.

The V gene is TRBV20-1, the J gene TRBJ2-5, with a tentative D call TRBD2 (5 bases). V lost 1 base, J lost 2 bases, and 14 bases lay in between. In germline, CDR1 is DFQATT, CDR2 SNEGSKA (reference sequence). This CDR3 contains 15 residues. CDR3 region: CSARGWTHGQETQYF. The DNA for the CDR3 is TGCAGTGCTAGAGGATGGACTCACGGACAAGAGACCCAGTACTTC.

The rearrangement uses TRBV7-2 and TRBJ2-1; D might be TRBD1 (6 bases). The CDR3 consists of 14 residues. Germline CDR1 SGHTA, CDR2 FQGNSA. The V end lost 5 bases, the J end lost 3 bases, and 11 bases lay between the germline ends. CDR3 DNA sequence: TGTGCCAGCAGCCGGACAGCCCACTACAATGAGCAGTTCTTC. Protein sequence: CASSRTAHYNEQFF.

CDR3: CASSYSERTFYGYTF. The CDR3 DNA follows: TGTGCCAGCAGTTACTCAGAAAGAACTTTCTATGGCTACACCTTC. The chain links TRBV6-5 to TRBJ1-2, with no clear D. Per germline, CDR1 MNHEY and CDR2 SVGAGI. This CDR3 is built from 15 residues. V was trimmed by 0 bases and J by 4 bases, leaving 12 bases between them.

The chain links TRBV11-1 to TRBJ1-1; perhaps TRBD1 as D (6 bases). Germline loops: CDR1 SGHAT, CDR2 FQDESV (reference sequence). The length of the CDR3 is 14 residues. The germline V and J ends were trimmed by 2 bases and 6 bases, with 13 bases remaining between them. The CDR3 nucleotides are TGTGCCAGCAGCTTATGGATTGGACAGCCTGAAGCTTTCTTT. Protein sequence: CASSLWIGQPEAFF.

In its sample, this clonotype was seen a few times. The rearrangement joins TRBV19 to TRBJ1-4; weak D call: TRBD1 (5 bases). The ends were cut back, 2 bases at V and 8 bases at J, with 12 bases in the middle. Germline values: CDR1 LNHDA, CDR2 SQIVND (reference sequence). The CDR3 is 14 residues long. The CDR3 nucleotides are TGTGCCAGTAGTATATTCAGGGAAGAAGAAAAACTGTTTTTT. Protein: CASSIFREEEKLFF. Full variable domain (missing parts from reference TRBV19 and TRBJ1-4): DGGITQSPKYLFRKEGQNVTLSCEQNLNHDAMYWYRQDPGQGLRLIYYSQIVNDFQKGDIAEGYSVSREKKESFPLTVTSAQKNPTAFYLCASSIFREEEKLFFGSGTQLSVL.

This clonotype was counted only a few times. The chain combines TRBV29-1 with TRBJ1-1; a possible D gene is TRBD1 (5 bases). This CDR3 spans 13 amino acids. Germline V gene data show CDR1 as SQVTM and CDR2 as ANQGSEA. V was shortened by 3 bases and J by 0 bases, with 8 bases between the two germline ends. The DNA for the CDR3 is TGCAGCGTTGAGGCAGGGTTGAACACTGAAGCTTTCTTT. Its translation is CSVEAGLNTEAFF. The full variable domain, with the rest looked up from reference TRBV29-1 and TRBJ1-1, is SAVISQKPSRDICQRGTSLTIQCQVDSQVTMMFWYRQQPGQSLTLIATANQGSEATYESGFVIDKFPISRPNLTFSTLTVSNMSPEDSSIYLCSVEAGLNTEAFFGQGTRLTVV.

This clonotype has only a few counts. J is TRBJ2-1 and V is TRBV9; possible D gene TRBD1, 6 bases. This CDR3 spans 14 amino acids. V lost 0 bases and J 9 bases, leaving 13 bases between the germline ends. Germline CDR1 and CDR2: SGDLS and YYNGEE. The CDR3 nucleotides read TGTGCCAGCAGCGTAGGGGGTGGGGGCCCTGAGCAGTTCTTC. It codes for CASSVGGGGPEQFF.

This rearrangement joins TRBV25-1 to TRBJ2-1; D is uncertain. The CDR3 has 18 amino acids. The V gene lost 0 bases and the J gene lost 0 bases, with 15 bases spanning the gap. The germline CDR1 and CDR2 sequences are MGHDK and SYGVNS. The CDR3 spells CASSEYLVGPSSYNEQFF. DNA for the CDR3: TGTGCCAGCAGTGAATATCTTGTAGGCCCAAGCTCCTACAATGAGCAGTTCTTC.

The chain uses TRBV9 and TRBJ2-3; possible D gene TRBD2, 6 bases. V was trimmed by 0 bases and J by 7 bases, leaving 30 bases between them. Germline V gene sequence: CDR1 SGDLS, CDR2 YYNGEE. The length of the CDR3 is 20 residues. The CDR3 DNA is TGTGCCAGCAGCGTAGCCGCTAGCGTAGGAAGTCTCACCTCACAGAATACGCAGTATTTT. Translation: CASSVAASVGSLTSQNTQYF.